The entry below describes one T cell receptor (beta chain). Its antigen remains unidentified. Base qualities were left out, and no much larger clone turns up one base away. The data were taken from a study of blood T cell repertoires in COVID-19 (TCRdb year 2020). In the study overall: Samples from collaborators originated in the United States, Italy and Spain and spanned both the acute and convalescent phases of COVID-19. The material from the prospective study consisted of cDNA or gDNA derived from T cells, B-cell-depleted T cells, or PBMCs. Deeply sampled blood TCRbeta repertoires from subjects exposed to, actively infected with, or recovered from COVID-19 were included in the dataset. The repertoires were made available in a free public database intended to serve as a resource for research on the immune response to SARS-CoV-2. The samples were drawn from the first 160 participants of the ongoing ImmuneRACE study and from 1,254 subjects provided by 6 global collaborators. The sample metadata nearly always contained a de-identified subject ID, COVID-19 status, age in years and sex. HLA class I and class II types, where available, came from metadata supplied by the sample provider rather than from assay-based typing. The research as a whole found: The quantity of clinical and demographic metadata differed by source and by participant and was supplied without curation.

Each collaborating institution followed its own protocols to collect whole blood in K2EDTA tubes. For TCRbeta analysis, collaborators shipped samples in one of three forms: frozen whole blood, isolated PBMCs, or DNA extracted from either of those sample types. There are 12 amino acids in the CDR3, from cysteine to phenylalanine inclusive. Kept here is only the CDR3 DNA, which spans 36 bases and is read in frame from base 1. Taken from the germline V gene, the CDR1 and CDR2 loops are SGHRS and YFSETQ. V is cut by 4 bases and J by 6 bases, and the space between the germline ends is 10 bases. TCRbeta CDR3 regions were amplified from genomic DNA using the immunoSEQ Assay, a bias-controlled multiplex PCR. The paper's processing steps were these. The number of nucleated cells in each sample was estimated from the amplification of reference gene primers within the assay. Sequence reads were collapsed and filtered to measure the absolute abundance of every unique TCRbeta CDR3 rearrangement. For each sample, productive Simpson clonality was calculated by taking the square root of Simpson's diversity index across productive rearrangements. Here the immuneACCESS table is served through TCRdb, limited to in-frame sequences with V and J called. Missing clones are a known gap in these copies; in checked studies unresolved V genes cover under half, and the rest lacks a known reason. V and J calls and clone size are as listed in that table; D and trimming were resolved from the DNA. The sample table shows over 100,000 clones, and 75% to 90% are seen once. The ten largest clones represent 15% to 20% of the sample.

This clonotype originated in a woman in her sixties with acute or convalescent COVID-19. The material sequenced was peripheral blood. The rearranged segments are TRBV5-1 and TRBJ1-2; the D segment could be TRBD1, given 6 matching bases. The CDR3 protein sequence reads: CASSPQGDGYTF. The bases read TGCGCCAGCAGCCCACAGGGCGATGGCTACACCTTC.